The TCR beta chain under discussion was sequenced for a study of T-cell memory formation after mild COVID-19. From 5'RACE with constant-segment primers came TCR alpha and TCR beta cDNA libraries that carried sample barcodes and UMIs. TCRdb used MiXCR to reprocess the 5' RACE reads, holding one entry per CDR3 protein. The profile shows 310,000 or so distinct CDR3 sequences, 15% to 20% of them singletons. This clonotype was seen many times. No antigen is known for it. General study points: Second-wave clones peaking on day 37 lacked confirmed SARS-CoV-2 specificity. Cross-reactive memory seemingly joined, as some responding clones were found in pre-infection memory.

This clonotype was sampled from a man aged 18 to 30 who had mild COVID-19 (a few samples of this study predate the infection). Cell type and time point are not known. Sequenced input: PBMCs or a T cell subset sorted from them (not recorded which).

The DNA for the CDR3 is TGTGCCAGCAGTCTGAAACTGCTCAGACGGGGCTCGAACACCGGGGAGCTGTTTTTT. Its translation: CASSLKLLRRGSNTGELFF. The genes are TRBV28 and TRBJ2-2; D is perhaps TRBD1 or TRBD2 (5 bases each). This CDR3 contains 19 residues. Trimming removed 5 bases from V and 0 bases from J, with 22 bases in between. The germline CDR1 and CDR2 sequences are MDHEN and SYDVKM.